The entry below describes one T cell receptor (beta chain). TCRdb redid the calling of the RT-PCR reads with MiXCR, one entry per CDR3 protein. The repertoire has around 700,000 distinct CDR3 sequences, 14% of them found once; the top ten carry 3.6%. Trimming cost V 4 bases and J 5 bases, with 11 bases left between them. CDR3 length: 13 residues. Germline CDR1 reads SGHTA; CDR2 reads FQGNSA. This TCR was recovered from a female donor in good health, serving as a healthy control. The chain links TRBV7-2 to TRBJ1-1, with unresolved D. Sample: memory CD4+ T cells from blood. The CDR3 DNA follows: TGTGCCAGCAGCTCCGGACCTGAGACTGAAGCTTTCTTT. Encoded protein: CASSSGPETEAFF.